The T cell receptor (beta chain) under discussion was sequenced for a study of tumor-infiltrating lymphocytes in primary liver carcinoma. General observations from the study: Tumors reached a significantly greater top-250-clone fraction than blood did (p = 0.039). Merely some 8-24% of top clones spanned all five tumor regions.

Co-extraction of both nucleic acids (RNA and DNA) used roughly 18-32 mg of unsorted bulk tissue. As for this clonotype: Its antigen is unidentified. This may come from a read error, since a much larger clone is one base off.

From about 0.5 ug of total RNA, TCR beta-specific cDNA was reverse-transcribed using a constant-region primer. Modified slightly, ARM-PCR produced TCR beta libraries over three nested multiplex PCR rounds. TCRdb reanalysed the multiplex PCR reads using MiXCR and keeps one entry per CDR3 protein. The table includes 95,000 to 100,000 distinct CDR3 sequences, around 66% detected once. Material for sequencing was liver tumor tissue from sampling region 2. The subset is: tumor region T2, inferior pole. The receptor was isolated from a woman in her sixties or seventies with primary liver carcinoma and hepatitis B virus infection.

In DNA form, the CDR3 reads TGTGCCAGCAGCTCGGTCACCTCTCCAGGGGGCGCGGACACCATATATTTT. This sequence encodes CASSSVTSPGGADTIYF. The chain has TRBV5-6 and TRBJ1-3; 8 nucleotides align to TRBD1. V gave up 3 bases and J gave up 8 bases; unmatched junction bases: 16. Looked up from germline, CDR1 is SGHDT and CDR2 is YYEEEE. CDR3 length: 17 amino acids.